The 21 T cell receptor beta chains below were found in one sample sequenced in a study of cytomegalovirus exposure and HLA in healthy donors. Some clones are missing from TCRdb's copy, which holds only in-frame ones; the method was immunoSEQ multiplex PCR. The sample contains 200,000 to 300,000 clones, approximately 83% of which appear only once. The sequenced material came from PBMCs. The receptors come from a woman aged 30 to 39 in good health and CMV-seropositive.

This rearrangement joins TRBV5-6 to TRBJ1-4; D is undetermined. The CDR3 sequence is 14 residues long. From germline, CDR1 is SGHDT and CDR2 YYEEEE. The V end was cut by 0 bases, the J end by 8 bases, with 11 bases between. The CDR3 here is CASSLAGLEEKLFF. CDR3 nucleotide sequence: TGTGCCAGCAGCTTGGCCGGGTTGGAGGAAAAACTGTTTTTT.

This chain connects TRBV28 to TRBJ1-5; 9 bases match TRBD1. V shed 5 bases, J shed 6 bases, and the junction held 8 bases outside the gene matches. Germline CDR1 reads MDHEN; CDR2 reads SYDVKM. The CDR3 sequence is 15 residues long. CDR3 sequence reads: CASSARTGARQPQHF. CDR3 bases: TGTGCCAGCAGTGCAAGGACAGGGGCGCGTCAGCCCCAGCATTTT.

The sample holds one count of this clone. The chain employs TRBV7-9 and TRBJ1-4; the D is unclear. The germline CDR1 and CDR2 sequences are SEHNR and FQNEAQ (reference sequence). V lost 6 bases and J lost 8, with 16 bases in between. The CDR3 sequence is 14 residues long. This CDR3 is CASSGHARVEKLFF. The CDR3 nucleotides read TGTGCCAGCAGTGGGCATGCGAGGGTGGAAAAACTGTTTTTT.

This chain links TRBV20-1 with TRBJ1-1; D uncertain. The germline V gene has CDR1 DFQATT and CDR2 SNEGSKA (reference sequence). The CDR3 is 10 residues long. The V and J ends lost 7 bases and 5 bases respectively, with 8 bases between them. Here the CDR3 DNA reads TGCAGTGTGAGGGTAACTGAAGCTTTCTTT. Its translation is CSVRVTEAFF.

V and J are TRBV27 and TRBJ1-2; 8 bases agree with TRBD1. V shed 2 bases and J 8 bases; nucleotides not matched to a gene: 7. CDR3 size: 14 residues. Germline CDR1 and CDR2: MNHEY and SMNVEV (reference sequence). The CDR3 DNA is TGTGCCAGCAGTTTACAGGGGGCGGTAGGCGGCTACACCTTC. As protein: CASSLQGAVGGYTF.

The J gene is TRBJ2-1, the V gene TRBV15; tentative D call: TRBD2 (6 bases). Trimming took off 8 bases at V and 6 bases at J, with 17 bases between the two ends. Germline V gives CDR1 LNHNV, CDR2 YYDKDF (reference sequence). The CDR3 covers 14 residues. In DNA form, the CDR3 reads TGTGCCACCCGTCGGGAGTTCCCCTCCAATGAGCAGTTCTTC. Amino acid sequence: CATRREFPSNEQFF. Full variable domain (remainder filled in from reference TRBV15 and TRBJ2-1): DAMVIQNPRYQVTQFGKPVTLSCSQTLNHNVMYWYQQKSSQAPKLLFHYYDKDFNNEADTPDNFQSRRPNTSFCFLDIRSPGLGDTAMYLCATRREFPSNEQFFGPGTRLTVL.

In its sample, this clone was seen many times. The V call is TRBV6-4, the J call TRBJ2-3, with 8 nucleotides matching TRBD2. Per the germline V gene, CDR1 is MRHNA and CDR2 is SNTAGT. The CDR3 totals 14 residues. Trimming removed 6 bases from V and 1 base from J; junction bases left unmatched: 3. For the CDR3, the DNA is TGTGCCAGCAGCCCGGGACTAGGCACAGATACGCAGTATTTT. Amino acid sequence: CASSPGLGTDTQYF.

This rearrangement joins TRBV5-1 to TRBJ2-7; 8 bases are shared with TRBD2. After removal of 2 bases from V and 1 base from J, the junction contained 2 bases not matched to a gene. Germline V lookup: CDR1 SGHRS, CDR2 YFSETQ. This CDR3 region has 14 residues. The CDR3 bases are TGCGCCAGCAGCTTTAGCGGGACATCCTACGAGCAGTACTTC. As protein: CASSFSGTSYEQYF.

The V gene is TRBV13, the J gene TRBJ1-1; no clear D. In germline, CDR1 is PRHDT, CDR2 FYEKMQ (reference sequence). The CDR3 contains 14 residues. Deletions cut 4 bases from V and 0 bases from J, with 9 bases between. In DNA form, the CDR3 reads TGTGCCAGCAGCTACGCTAGACTGAACACTGAAGCTTTCTTT. Encoded protein: CASSYARLNTEAFF.

This chain links TRBV29-1 with TRBJ2-7; tentative D call: TRBD2 (5 bases). CDR3 size: 12 residues. The V gene lost 0 bases and the J gene lost 7 bases, with 10 bases spanning the gap. In germline, CDR1 is SQVTM, CDR2 ANQGSEA. CDR3 bases: TGCAGCGTTGAAGAGGTAGCGAGAGAGCAGTACTTC. Protein sequence: CSVEEVAREQYF.

CDR3: CAISGGSFDEQYF. CDR3 bases: TGTGCCATCAGTGGAGGTAGCTTCGACGAGCAGTACTTC. The V and J genes are TRBV10-3 and TRBJ2-7; D gene uncertain. The germline V gene has CDR1 ENHRY and CDR2 SYGVKD. The CDR3 contains 13 residues. V lost 4 bases, J lost 5 bases, and 12 bases lay in between.

The chain employs TRBV7-8 and TRBJ2-6; perhaps TRBD1 as D (6 bases). The CDR3 consists of 15 residues. The V gene lost 1 base and the J gene lost 2 bases, with 6 bases spanning the gap. Germline CDR1 is SGHVS and CDR2 is FQNEAQ. As DNA, the CDR3 is TGTGCCAGCAGCTTAGACAGGGCTGGGGCCAACGTCCTGACTTTC. This sequence encodes CASSLDRAGANVLTF. Supplemented by reference TRBV7-8 and TRBJ2-6, the full variable domain reads GAGVSQSPRYKVAKRGQDVALRCDPISGHVSLFWYQQALGQGPEFLTYFQNEAQLDKSGLPSDRFFAERPEGSVSTLKIQRTQQEDSAVYLCASSLDRAGANVLTFGAGSRLTVL.

The CDR3 loop is CASSNGVGISYEQYF. The CDR3 coding sequence is TGTGCCAGCAGCAACGGGGTTGGAATCTCCTACGAGCAGTACTTC. The chain carries TRBV11-1 and TRBJ2-7; possible D gene TRBD2, 5 bases. The CDR3 extends over 15 amino acids. The germline V gene has CDR1 SGHAT and CDR2 FQDESV (reference sequence). V shed 5 bases and J shed 0 bases, with 14 bases lying between them.

The chain links TRBV5-1 to TRBJ2-2; D is undetermined. V lost 2 bases and J 1 base, leaving 9 bases between the germline ends. Germline CDR1 is SGHRS and CDR2 is YFSETQ. The CDR3 runs 15 residues. DNA for the CDR3: TGCGCCAGCAGCTTAAGTAGAATGAACACCGGGGAGCTGTTTTTT. Its translation: CASSLSRMNTGELFF.

The chain recombines TRBV11-3 with TRBJ2-2, with D possibly TRBD2 on 7 matching bases. Germline CDR1 SGHNT, CDR2 YENEEA. The ends were cut back, 2 bases at V and 7 bases at J, with 17 bases in the middle. This CDR3 has 16 residues. The CDR3 here is CASSLWGGTDVGELFF. As DNA, the CDR3 is TGTGCCAGCAGCTTATGGGGGGGCACCGACGTCGGGGAGCTGTTTTTT.

This chain connects TRBV28 to TRBJ2-5; 7 bases fit TRBD2. Trimming cost V 6 bases and J 5 bases; bases outside gene matches: 6. The CDR3 extends over 13 amino acids. The germline V gene has CDR1 MDHEN and CDR2 SYDVKM. CDR3: CASSPGGIETQYF. The CDR3 bases are TGTGCCAGCAGCCCGGGGGGTATTGAGACCCAGTACTTC.

This clone was observed many times. The genes are TRBV11-1 and TRBJ2-7; D is perhaps TRBD2 (6 bases). The CDR3 contains 15 residues. CDR1 SGHAT and CDR2 FQDESV come from the germline V gene (reference sequence). The V end lost 2 bases, the J end lost 0 bases, and 11 bases lay between the germline ends. The CDR3 here is CASSLTGGTSYEQYF. In nucleotides, the CDR3 is TGTGCCAGCAGCTTAACTGGGGGGACCTCCTACGAGCAGTACTTC.

This clone was seen a handful of times. The J gene is TRBJ2-7, the V gene TRBV11-2; weak D call: TRBD2 (6 bases). Deletions cut 0 bases from V and 0 bases from J, with 9 bases between. Germline CDR1 and CDR2: SGHAT and FQNNGV. The CDR3 runs 15 residues. CDR3 protein: CASSLEGGISYEQYF. CDR3 sequence (DNA): TGTGCCAGCAGCTTAGAAGGAGGGATCTCCTACGAGCAGTACTTC.

This sequence joins TRBV5-1 and TRBJ1-1, with D possibly matching TRBD1 (6 bases). This CDR3 has 14 residues. Trimming pared 6 bases from V and 1 base from J, leaving 13 bases between. Per germline, CDR1 SGHRS and CDR2 YFSETQ. The DNA of the CDR3 is TGCGCCAGCACCGGACAGCCGGGGAACACTGAAGCTTTCTTT. Protein product: CASTGQPGNTEAFF.

J is TRBJ1-1 and V is TRBV29-1, with D maybe TRBD1 (6 bases). The CDR3 contains 12 residues. Looked up from germline, CDR1 is SQVTM and CDR2 is ANQGSEA. The V end lost 6 bases, the J end lost 4 bases, and 12 bases lay between the germline ends. The CDR3 reads CSVGPRGTEAFF. The CDR3 DNA reads TGCAGCGTGGGGCCCAGGGGCACTGAAGCTTTCTTT.

The DNA for the CDR3 is TGTGCCAGCAGCCCGACTAGCGGGAGGGCGATGTACACCGGGGAGCTGTTTTTT. Translated, it gives CASSPTSGRAMYTGELFF. The chain joins TRBV9 to TRBJ2-2; 14 bases are shared with TRBD2. The CDR3 spans 18 residues. After removal of 4 bases from V and 3 bases from J, the junction contained 8 bases not matched to a gene. Germline CDR1 SGDLS, CDR2 YYNGEE.